These 10 T cell receptor beta chains originate from one sample sequenced in a study of T cell responses to AZD1222 COVID-19 vaccine. Generated by immunoSEQ multiplex PCR, the TCRdb table keeps only in-frame clones and is missing some. The table records roughly 190,000 clones, approximately 91% of them present only once. Specimen: peripheral blood, collected on day 0 of AZD1222 vaccination. The source is an adult in good health.

V and J are TRBV19 and TRBJ2-7, with TRBD2 identical over 8 bases. CDR3 length: 15 residues. After removal of 5 bases from V and 6 bases from J, the junction contained 12 bases not matched to a gene. The germline V gene has CDR1 LNHDA and CDR2 SQIVND (reference sequence). CDR3 region: CASSVTGTRGSEQYF. CDR3 in DNA: TGTGCCAGTAGTGTAACTGGGACTAGGGGTAGCGAGCAGTACTTC.

The J gene is TRBJ2-1, the V gene TRBV14, with 8 nucleotides matching TRBD1. The V segment lost 3 bases and the J segment 3 bases; nucleotides outside the gene matches: 4. The germline CDR1 and CDR2 sequences are SGHDN and FVKESK. This CDR3 spans 15 amino acids. CDR3 DNA: TGTGCCAGCAGCCAGAGGACAGGGTTCTACAATGAGCAGTTCTTC. It codes for CASSQRTGFYNEQFF. The whole variable domain, remainder taken from reference TRBV14 and TRBJ2-1, is EAGVTQFPSHSVIEKGQTVTLRCDPISGHDNLYWYRRVMGKEIKFLLHFVKESKQDESGMPNNRFLAERTGGTYSTLKVQPAELEDSGVYFCASSQRTGFYNEQFFGPGTRLTVL.

The V gene is TRBV2, the J gene TRBJ2-3, with unresolved D. Germline assignment: CDR1 SNHLY and CDR2 FYNNEI. The ends were cut back, 5 bases at V and 8 bases at J, with 17 bases in the middle. The CDR3 contains 14 residues. CDR3 loop: CASSRPAEGFTQYF. The CDR3 DNA is TGTGCCAGCAGTAGACCCGCCGAAGGATTTACGCAGTATTTT.

The chain joins TRBV10-3 to TRBJ2-7; D uncertain. The CDR3 is 13 amino acids. Looked up from germline, CDR1 is ENHRY and CDR2 is SYGVKD. V was cut by 7 bases and J by 6 bases, with 16 bases left in between. The CDR3 DNA follows: TGTGCCATCAATTCAGTGGATATTCCCGAGCAGTACTTC. Translation: CAINSVDIPEQYF.

The rearrangement joins TRBV6-1 to TRBJ1-2, with a tentative D call TRBD1 (6 bases). The CDR3 has 14 residues. The germline V gene encodes CDR1 MNHNS and CDR2 SASEGT. Trimming shortened V by 3 bases and J by 3 bases, and 11 bases separated the two germline ends. DNA of the CDR3: TGTGCCAGCAGTGAGTTACAGGGATACTATGGCTACACCTTC. Protein sequence: CASSELQGYYGYTF.

V gene TRBV29-1 combines with J gene TRBJ2-3; weak D call: TRBD2 (5 bases). The germline gives CDR1 SQVTM, CDR2 ANQGSEA. The CDR3 has 14 residues. V dropped 6 bases and J dropped 6 bases, with 19 bases sitting between them. The CDR3: CSVLWGDGSDTQYF. Here the CDR3 DNA reads TGCAGCGTGCTATGGGGAGACGGTTCGGATACGCAGTATTTT.

Only one count was recorded for this clone. The chain employs TRBV12-3 or TRBV12-4 and TRBJ1-1; no reliable D call. The CDR3 is 11 amino acids. With 6 bases removed from V and 8 bases from J, the gap between germline ends came to 10 bases. CDR3 nucleotides: TGTGCCAGCAGCCTCGGGAGGGAAGCTTTCTTT. Protein product: CASSLGREAFF.

This clone was counted a single time. The genes are TRBV2 and TRBJ2-5; D gene uncertain. V was shortened by 2 bases and J by 1 base, with 11 bases between the two germline ends. CDR1 and CDR2 from the germline V gene are SNHLY and FYNNEI. The CDR3 is made up of 15 amino acids. The CDR3 loop reads CASSESPATQETQYF. The CDR3 coding sequence is TGTGCCAGCAGTGAATCTCCAGCCACCCAAGAGACCCAGTACTTC. The full variable domain, rest sourced from reference TRBV2 and TRBJ2-5, is EPEVTQTPSHQVTQMGQEVILRCVPISNHLYFYWYRQILGQKVEFLVSFYNNEISEKSEIFDDQFSVERPDGSNFTLKIRSTKLEDSAMYFCASSESPATQETQYFGPGTRLLVL.

In its sample, this clone was seen a few times. V is TRBV7-9 and J is TRBJ2-2; D may be TRBD1 or TRBD2 (5 bases each). Germline values: CDR1 SEHNR, CDR2 FQNEAQ (reference sequence). V lost 7 bases and J 1 base, leaving 10 bases between the germline ends. CDR3 length: 14 residues. The CDR3 DNA is TGTGCCAGCAATTTTGGGGGGAACACCGGGGAGCTGTTTTTT. Translating it yields CASNFGGNTGELFF.

The V gene is TRBV27, the J gene TRBJ2-1; possibly TRBD1 for D (6 bases). CDR1 and CDR2 (germline): MNHEY, SMNVEV (reference sequence). V shed 6 bases and J shed 1 base, with 16 bases lying between them. The CDR3 totals 16 residues. CDR3 sequence: CASRVRGRASYNEQFF. For the CDR3, the DNA is TGTGCCAGCAGAGTCAGGGGAAGGGCTTCCTACAATGAGCAGTTCTTC.